This record covers a single T cell receptor (beta chain). The antigen is not known. The PCR was carried out with 60 Vbeta primers and 13 Jbeta primers. The method was immunoSEQ multiplex PCR; TCRdb's version includes in-frame clones alone and lacks a portion of them. The data show around 150,000 clones, 87% seen once. The sample is drawn from a study of cytomegalovirus exposure and HLA in healthy donors. Study-wide results and caveats: The authors excluded some V segments, including TRBV6-2 and TRBV6-3, as indistinguishable. Rare TCR sequences predominated, though certain public TCRs were found in many donors. In a later analysis, at a false discovery rate of 0.05, 17,000 or so TCR beta sequences matched HLA alleles.

The CDR3 has 14 residues. Germline CDR1 SQVTM, CDR2 ANQGSEA. Every donor was a healthy person donating bone marrow. The chain has TRBV29-1 and TRBJ2-5; D call uncertain. The tail of the sequence fits TRBJ2-7 better, so the J call may be wrong. This receptor was obtained from a woman in her twenties or thirties in good health and CMV-seronegative. What was sequenced was PBMCs. The CDR3 DNA reads TGCAGCGTTGAACGCCAAGCAGGCTGGGGCGAGCAGTACTTC. It translates to CSVERQAGWGEQYF.